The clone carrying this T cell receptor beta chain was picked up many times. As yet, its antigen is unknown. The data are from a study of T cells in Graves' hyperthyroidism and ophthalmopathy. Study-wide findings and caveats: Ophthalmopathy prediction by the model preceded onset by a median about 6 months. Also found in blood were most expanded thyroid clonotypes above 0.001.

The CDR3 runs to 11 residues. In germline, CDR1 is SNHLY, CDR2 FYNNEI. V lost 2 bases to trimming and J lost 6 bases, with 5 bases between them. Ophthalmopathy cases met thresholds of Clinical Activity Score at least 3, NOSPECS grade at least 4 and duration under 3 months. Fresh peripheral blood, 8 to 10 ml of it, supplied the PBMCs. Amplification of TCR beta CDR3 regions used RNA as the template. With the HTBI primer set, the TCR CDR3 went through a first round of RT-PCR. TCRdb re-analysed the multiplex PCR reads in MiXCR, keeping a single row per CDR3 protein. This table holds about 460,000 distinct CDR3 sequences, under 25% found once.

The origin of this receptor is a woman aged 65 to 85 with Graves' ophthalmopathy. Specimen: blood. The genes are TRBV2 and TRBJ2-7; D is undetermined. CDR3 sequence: CASSEFGEQYF. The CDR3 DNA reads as TGTGCCAGCAGTGAATTTGGCGAGCAGTACTTC.